The TCR beta chain described here comes from a study of T cell responses to AZD1222 COVID-19 vaccine. Study-level findings and limits: Clonal diversity was possibly underestimated, and the donors were mostly white British, with more females.

About this clone itself: Its antigen is unidentified.

CDR3 length: 14 residues. The ends were cut back, 2 bases at V and 2 bases at J, with 10 bases in the middle. The germline V gene has CDR1 MNHNY and CDR2 SVGAGI (reference sequence). TCRdb's copy holds only in-frame clones and misses some; the assay was immunoSEQ multiplex PCR. This sample carries about 150,000 clones, approximately 90% of them seen once, and the ten largest clones take roughly 2.9%. Sequences were derived from peripheral blood, sampled on day 0 of AZD1222 vaccination. The rearrangement joins TRBV6-6 to TRBJ2-7, with a possible D match to TRBD1 (5 bases). This TCR came from an adult in good health. The CDR3 sequence: CASSYDSGTYEQYF. The CDR3 DNA sequence: TGTGCCAGCAGTTACGACTCAGGGACCTACGAGCAGTACTTC.